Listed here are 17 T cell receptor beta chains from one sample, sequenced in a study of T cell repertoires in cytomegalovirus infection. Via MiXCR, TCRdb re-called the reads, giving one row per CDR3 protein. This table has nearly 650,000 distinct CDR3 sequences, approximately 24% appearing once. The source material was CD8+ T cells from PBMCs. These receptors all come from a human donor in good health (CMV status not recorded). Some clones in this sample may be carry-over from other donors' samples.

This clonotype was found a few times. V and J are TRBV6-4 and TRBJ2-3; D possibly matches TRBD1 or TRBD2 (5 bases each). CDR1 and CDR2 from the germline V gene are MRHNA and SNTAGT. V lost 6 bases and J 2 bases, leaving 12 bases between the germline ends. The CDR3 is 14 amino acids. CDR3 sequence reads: CASSGTENTDTQYF. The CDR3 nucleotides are TGTGCCAGCAGCGGGACCGAGAACACAGATACGCAGTATTTT.

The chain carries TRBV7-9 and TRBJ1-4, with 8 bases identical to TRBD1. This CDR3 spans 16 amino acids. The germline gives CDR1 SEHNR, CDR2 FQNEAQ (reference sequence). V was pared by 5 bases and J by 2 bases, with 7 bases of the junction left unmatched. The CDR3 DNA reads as TGTGCCAGCAGCACAGGACAGGGCCTGACTAATGAAAAACTGTTTTTT. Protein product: CASSTGQGLTNEKLFF.

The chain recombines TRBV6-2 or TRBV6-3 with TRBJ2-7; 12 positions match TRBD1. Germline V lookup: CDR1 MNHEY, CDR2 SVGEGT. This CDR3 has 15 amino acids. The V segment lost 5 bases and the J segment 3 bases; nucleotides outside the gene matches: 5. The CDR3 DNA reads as TGTGCCAGCAGTCCCGGGACAGGGGGCTTCTACGAGCAGTACGTC. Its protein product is CASSPGTGGFYEQYV.

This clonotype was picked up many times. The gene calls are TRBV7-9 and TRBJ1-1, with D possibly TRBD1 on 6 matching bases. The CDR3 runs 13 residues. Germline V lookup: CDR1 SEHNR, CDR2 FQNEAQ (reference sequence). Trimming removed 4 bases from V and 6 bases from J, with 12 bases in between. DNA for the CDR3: TGTGCCAGCAGCTCAACAGGGAAGCCTGAAGCTTTCTTT. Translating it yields CASSSTGKPEAFF. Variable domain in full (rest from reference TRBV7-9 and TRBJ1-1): DTGVSQNPRHKITKRGQNVTFRCDPISEHNRLYWYRQTLGQGPEFLTYFQNEAQLEKSRLLSDRFSAERPKGSFSTLEIQRTEQGDSAMYLCASSSTGKPEAFFGQGTRLTVV.

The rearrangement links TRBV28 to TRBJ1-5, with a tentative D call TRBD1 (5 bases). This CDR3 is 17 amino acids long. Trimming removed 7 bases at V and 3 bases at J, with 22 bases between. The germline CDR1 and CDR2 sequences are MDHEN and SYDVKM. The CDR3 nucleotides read TGTGCCAGCATTCTAAGCCCCGACAGCGTTTACAATCAGCCCCAGCATTTT. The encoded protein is CASILSPDSVYNQPQHF. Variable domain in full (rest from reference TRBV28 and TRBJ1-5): DVKVTQSSRYLVKRTGEKVFLECVQDMDHENMFWYRQDPGLGLRLIYFSYDVKMKEKGDIPEGYSVSREKKERFSLILESASTNQTSMYLCASILSPDSVYNQPQHFGDGTRLSIL.

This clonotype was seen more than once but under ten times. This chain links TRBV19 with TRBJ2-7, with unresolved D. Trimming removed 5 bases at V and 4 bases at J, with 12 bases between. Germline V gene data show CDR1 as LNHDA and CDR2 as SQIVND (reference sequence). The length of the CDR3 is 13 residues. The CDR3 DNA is TGTGCCAGTAGTCCCCGGCACGGGTACGAGCAGTACTTC. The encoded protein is CASSPRHGYEQYF.

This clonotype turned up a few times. CDR3 region: CASNPTGNQPQHF. CDR3 DNA sequence: TGTGCCAGCAACCCGACAGGCAATCAGCCCCAGCATTTT. The chain is built from TRBV27 and TRBJ1-5, with D possibly matching TRBD1 (5 bases). The CDR3 is 13 amino acids. Germline V CDR1 and CDR2: MNHEY, SMNVEV (reference sequence). With 7 bases removed from V and 2 bases from J, the gap between germline ends came to 9 bases.

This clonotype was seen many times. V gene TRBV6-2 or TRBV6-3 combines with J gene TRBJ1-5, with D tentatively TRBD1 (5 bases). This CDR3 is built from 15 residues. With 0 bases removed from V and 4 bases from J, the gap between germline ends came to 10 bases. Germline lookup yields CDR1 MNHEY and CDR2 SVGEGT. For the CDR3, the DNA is TGTGCCAGCAGTTACTCGATCAGGGAGAATCAGCCCCAGCATTTT. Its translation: CASSYSIRENQPQHF.

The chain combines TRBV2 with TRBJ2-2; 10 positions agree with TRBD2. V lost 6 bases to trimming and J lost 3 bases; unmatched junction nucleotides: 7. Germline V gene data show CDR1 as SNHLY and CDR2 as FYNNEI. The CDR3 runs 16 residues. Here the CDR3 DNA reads TGTGCCAGCAGAGGGGGACTAGCGATCTACACCGGGGAGCTGTTTTTT. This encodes CASRGGLAIYTGELFF.

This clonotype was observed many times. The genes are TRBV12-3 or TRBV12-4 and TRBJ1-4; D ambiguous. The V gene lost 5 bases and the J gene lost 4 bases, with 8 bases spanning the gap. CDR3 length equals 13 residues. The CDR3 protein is CASSLALNEKLFF. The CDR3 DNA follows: TGTGCCAGCAGTCTTGCTCTTAATGAAAAACTGTTTTTT.

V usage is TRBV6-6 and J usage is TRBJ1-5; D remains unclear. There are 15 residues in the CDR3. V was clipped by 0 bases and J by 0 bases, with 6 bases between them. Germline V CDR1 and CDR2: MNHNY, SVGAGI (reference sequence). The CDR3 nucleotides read TGTGCCAGCAGTTACTCCACATATAGCAATCAGCCCCAGCATTTT. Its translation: CASSYSTYSNQPQHF.

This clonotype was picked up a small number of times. Here the CDR3 DNA reads TGCGCCAGCAGCTTGGCAGGGTACAGAGATGAGCAGTTCTTC. Translating gives CASSLAGYRDEQFF. J is TRBJ2-1 and V is TRBV5-1, with D maybe TRBD1 (5 bases). V was cut by 0 bases and J by 8 bases, with 12 bases left in between. The V gene's germline CDR1 is SGHRS and CDR2 YFSETQ. The CDR3 extends over 14 amino acids.

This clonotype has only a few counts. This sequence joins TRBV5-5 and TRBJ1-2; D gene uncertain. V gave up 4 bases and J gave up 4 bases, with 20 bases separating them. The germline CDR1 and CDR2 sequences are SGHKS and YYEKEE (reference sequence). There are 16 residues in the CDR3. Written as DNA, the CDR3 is TGTGCCAGCAGCCCTCGGGTTCAATCCGGGATCTATGGCTACACCTTC. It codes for CASSPRVQSGIYGYTF.

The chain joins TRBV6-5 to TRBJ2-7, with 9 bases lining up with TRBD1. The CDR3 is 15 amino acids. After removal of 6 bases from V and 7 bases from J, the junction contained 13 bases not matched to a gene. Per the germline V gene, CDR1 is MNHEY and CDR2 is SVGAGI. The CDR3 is CASRPPGTGYWEQYF. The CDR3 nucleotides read TGTGCCAGCAGGCCGCCCGGGACAGGGTATTGGGAGCAGTACTTC.

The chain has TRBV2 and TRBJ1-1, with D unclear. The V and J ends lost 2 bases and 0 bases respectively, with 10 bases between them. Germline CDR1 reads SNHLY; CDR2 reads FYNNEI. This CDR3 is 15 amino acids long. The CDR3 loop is CASSEIGSMNTEAFF. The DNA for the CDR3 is TGTGCCAGCAGTGAAATAGGCAGCATGAACACTGAAGCTTTCTTT.

CDR3 sequence (DNA): TGTGCCAGCAGCTTGGAGGGGACAGGGGCCTACAATGAGCAGTTCTTC. Translating gives CASSLEGTGAYNEQFF. The gene calls are TRBV7-9 and TRBJ2-1; TRBD1 aligns across 10 bases. This CDR3 region has 16 residues. Germline CDR1 is SEHNR and CDR2 is FQNEAQ (reference sequence). With V trimmed by 3 bases and J by 2 bases, 4 bases remained unmatched.

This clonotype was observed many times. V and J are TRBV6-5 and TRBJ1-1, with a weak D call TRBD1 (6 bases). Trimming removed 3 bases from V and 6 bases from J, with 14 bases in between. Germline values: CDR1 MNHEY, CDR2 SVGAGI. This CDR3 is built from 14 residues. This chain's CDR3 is CASSYVGAKPEAFF. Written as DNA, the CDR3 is TGTGCCAGCAGTTATGTGGGGGCGAAGCCTGAAGCTTTCTTT.